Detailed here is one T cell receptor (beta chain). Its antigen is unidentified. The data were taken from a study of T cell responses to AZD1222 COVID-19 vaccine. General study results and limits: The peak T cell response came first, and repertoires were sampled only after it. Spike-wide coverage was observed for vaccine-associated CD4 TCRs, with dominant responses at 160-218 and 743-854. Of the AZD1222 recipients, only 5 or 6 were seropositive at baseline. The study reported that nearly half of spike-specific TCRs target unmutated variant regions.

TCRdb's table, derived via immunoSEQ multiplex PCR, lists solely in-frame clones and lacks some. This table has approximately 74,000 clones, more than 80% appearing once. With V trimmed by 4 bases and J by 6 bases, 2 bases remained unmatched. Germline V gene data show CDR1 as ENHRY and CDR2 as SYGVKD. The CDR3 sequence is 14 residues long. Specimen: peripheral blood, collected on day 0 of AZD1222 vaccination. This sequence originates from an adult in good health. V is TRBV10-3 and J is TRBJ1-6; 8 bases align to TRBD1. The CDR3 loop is CAISGGTGNSPLHF. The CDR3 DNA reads TGTGCCATCAGTGGGGGGACAGGTAATTCACCCCTCCACTTT.